One and the same sample provided the 30 T cell receptor beta chains below, sequenced in a study of OX40 agonist ivuxolimab in advanced cancers. The table came from immunoSEQ multiplex PCR; TCRdb's copy has only in-frame clones and leaves some out. The sample carries roughly 42,000 clones, 86% recorded once. Sequenced here: CD4+ or CD8+ T cells sorted from blood, sampled in a trial of the OX40 agonist ivuxolimab. The receptors were sampled from an adult with an advanced solid tumor such as melanoma, head and neck, liver or kidney cancer.

The chain carries TRBV29-1 and TRBJ2-2; a weak D match, TRBD1 (5 bases). The CDR3 has 14 residues. With 2 bases removed from V and 6 bases from J, the gap between germline ends came to 13 bases. CDR1 is SQVTM and CDR2 is ANQGSEA in the germline V gene. In DNA form, the CDR3 reads TGCAGCGTTGAATACCAGGGTGGAGCCGGGGAGCTGTTTTTT. Residues: CSVEYQGGAGELFF.

This clone is medium-sized in the sample. V and J are TRBV27 and TRBJ1-5, with TRBD1 matching over 10 bases. Germline CDR1 and CDR2: MNHEY and SMNVEV (reference sequence). This CDR3 spans 16 amino acids. Losses at the gene ends were 6 bases for V and 5 bases for J; bases not matched to a gene: 10. The CDR3 region is CASRPTTGGAHQPQHF. Written as DNA, the CDR3 is TGTGCCAGCAGACCAACGACAGGGGGCGCGCATCAGCCCCAGCATTTT.

The sample holds one count of this clone. V usage is TRBV27 and J usage is TRBJ2-5, with D uncertain. Per the germline V gene, CDR1 is MNHEY and CDR2 is SMNVEV (reference sequence). The V end lost 2 bases, the J end lost 7 bases, and 8 bases lay between the germline ends. CDR3 length equals 12 residues. CDR3 nucleotide sequence: TGTGCCAGCAGTTTAAAGGAAGGGACCCAGTACTTC. Translating it yields CASSLKEGTQYF.

V gene TRBV4-3 combines with J gene TRBJ2-3, with D possibly matching TRBD1 (5 bases). The V end was cut by 1 base, the J end by 1 base, with 12 bases between. CDR3 length: 16 residues. CDR1 and CDR2 from the germline V gene are LGHNA and YSLEER. The DNA of the CDR3 is TGCGCCAGCAGCCAAGGCCTCAGGGCTGGCACAGATACGCAGTATTTT. Amino acids: CASSQGLRAGTDTQYF.

This chain uses TRBV5-4 with TRBJ2-7, with D perhaps TRBD1 or TRBD2 (5 bases each). V gave up 7 bases and J gave up 6 bases, with 17 bases separating them. The germline V gene encodes CDR1 SGHNT and CDR2 YYREEE (reference sequence). The CDR3 consists of 13 residues. The DNA for the CDR3 is TGTGCCAGCGGTCCATGGGGTGGGACCGAGCAGTACTTC. This encodes CASGPWGGTEQYF.

The gene calls are TRBV10-3 and TRBJ2-7, with D maybe TRBD2 (6 bases). V dropped 4 bases and J dropped 2 bases, with 12 bases sitting between them. CDR3 length: 14 residues. Per germline, CDR1 ENHRY and CDR2 SYGVKD. CDR3 sequence (DNA): TGTGCCATCAGTGGGGGACTCTCCCCCTACGAGCAGTACTTC. Its translation: CAISGGLSPYEQYF.

The count of this clone is one. CDR3 bases: TGCGCCAGCAGCCAAGGTCGGTTGCCCAGAGCTAATCAGCCCCAGCATTTT. This translates into CASSQGRLPRANQPQHF. The genes are TRBV4-3 and TRBJ1-5; no clear D gene. CDR1 and CDR2 from the germline V gene are LGHNA and YSLEER. This CDR3 is 17 amino acids long. The ends were cut back, 1 base at V and 4 bases at J, with 17 bases in the middle.

This sequence joins TRBV19 and TRBJ1-1; weak D call: TRBD1 (5 bases). The germline gives CDR1 LNHDA, CDR2 SQIVND (reference sequence). CDR3 length: 14 residues. Trimming shortened V by 3 bases and J by 8 bases, and 16 bases separated the two germline ends. CDR3 loop: CASSIPPGVGEAFF. CDR3 nucleotide sequence: TGTGCCAGTAGTATCCCCCCGGGGGTTGGCGAAGCTTTCTTT.

This chain connects TRBV4-3 to TRBJ2-3, with a weak D call TRBD2 (6 bases). The CDR3 is made up of 14 amino acids. Per germline, CDR1 LGHNA and CDR2 YSLEER. V lost 1 base and J lost 3, with 8 bases in between. The CDR3 DNA is TGCGCCAGCAGCCAAGGTGGGGGGACAGATACGCAGTATTTT. Residues: CASSQGGGTDTQYF.

V gene TRBV11-2 combines with J gene TRBJ2-5, with 11 nucleotides matching TRBD2. Germline CDR1 and CDR2: SGHAT and FQNNGV. The CDR3 length is 17 residues. V gave up 7 bases and J gave up 1 base; unmatched junction bases: 11. The CDR3 coding sequence is TGTGCCAGCAAACTCACTCGACTAGCGGGGAGCCAAGAGACCCAGTACTTC. Translating it yields CASKLTRLAGSQETQYF.

DNA of the CDR3: TGCGCCAGCAGCCAAGCAGGGAGAGGCGGCTACACCTTC. Translating gives CASSQAGRGGYTF. The V and J genes are TRBV4-1 and TRBJ1-2; weak D call: TRBD1 (5 bases). V shed 1 base and J shed 8 bases, with 11 bases lying between them. Germline CDR1 MGHRA, CDR2 YSYEKL. The CDR3 length is 13 residues.

This clone was seen once. The V call is TRBV15, the J call TRBJ2-7, with D hard to call. CDR3 size: 13 residues. V lost 1 base to trimming and J lost 7 bases, with 11 bases between them. The V gene's germline CDR1 is LNHNV and CDR2 YYDKDF (reference sequence). CDR3: CATSRVNPREQYF. CDR3 DNA: TGTGCCACCAGCAGAGTCAACCCTCGGGAGCAGTACTTC.

This chain joins TRBV4-1 and TRBJ1-1; D is possibly TRBD1 (5 bases). The CDR3 consists of 16 residues. The V and J ends lost 4 bases and 3 bases respectively, with 18 bases between them. CDR1 and CDR2 from the germline V gene are MGHRA and YSYEKL. The CDR3 nucleotides are TGCGCCAGCAGCCGGCGAGGGTCTGGAGGGGACACTGAAGCTTTCTTT. As protein: CASSRRGSGGDTEAFF.

The chain employs TRBV18 and TRBJ1-1; D is uncertain. This CDR3 region has 12 residues. Germline V lookup: CDR1 KGHSH, CDR2 LQKENI. V lost 7 bases and J lost 3, with 9 bases in between. The CDR3 sequence is CASYGPHTEAFF. The CDR3 DNA is TGTGCCAGCTACGGACCCCACACTGAAGCTTTCTTT.

The chain has TRBV7-9 and TRBJ1-2; D gene uncertain. Germline V gene sequence: CDR1 SEHNR, CDR2 FQNEAQ (reference sequence). This CDR3 region has 12 residues. Trimming removed 6 bases from V and 3 bases from J, with 8 bases in between. CDR3 sequence (DNA): TGTGCCAGCAGACAAGGAGACTATGGCTACACCTTC. This codes for CASRQGDYGYTF.

The V and J genes are TRBV10-2 and TRBJ2-1, with D uncertain. Trimming shortened V by 2 bases and J by 7 bases, and 9 bases separated the two germline ends. Germline loops: CDR1 WSHSY, CDR2 SAAADI. The CDR3 extends over 13 amino acids. DNA for the CDR3: TGCGCCAGCAGTGAGACGGATAGGAATGAGCAGTTCTTC. Translated, it gives CASSETDRNEQFF.

The V call is TRBV2, the J call TRBJ2-7; a possible D gene is TRBD1 (5 bases). The germline V gene has CDR1 SNHLY and CDR2 FYNNEI. CDR3 length equals 13 residues. V lost 4 bases and J lost 7, with 14 bases in between. CDR3: CASSAPGMREQYF. The DNA for the CDR3 is TGTGCCAGCAGTGCTCCAGGGATGAGGGAGCAGTACTTC.

The V gene is TRBV29-1, the J gene TRBJ2-3; D call uncertain. Germline V CDR1 and CDR2: SQVTM, ANQGSEA. The CDR3 has 12 amino acids. Trimming took 4 bases from V and 4 from J, leaving 9 bases between them. DNA of the CDR3: TGCAGCGTTGGTCGGGTTTCAGATACGCAGTATTTT. Translating gives CSVGRVSDTQYF.

The rearrangement joins TRBV7-9 to TRBJ2-2; D is ambiguous. This CDR3 region has 13 residues. The germline CDR1 and CDR2 sequences are SEHNR and FQNEAQ (reference sequence). Trimming took off 4 bases at V and 3 bases at J, with 6 bases between the two ends. The CDR3: CASSSPYTGELFF. CDR3 bases: TGTGCCAGCAGCTCACCTTACACCGGGGAGCTGTTTTTT.

V and J are TRBV4-1 and TRBJ1-5, with a possible D match to TRBD1 (6 bases). This CDR3 region has 17 residues. CDR1 MGHRA and CDR2 YSYEKL come from the germline V gene. V lost 4 bases, J lost 0 bases, and 16 bases lay in between. The CDR3 reads CASSLYGGPNSNQPQHF. CDR3 DNA sequence: TGCGCCAGCAGCCTCTATGGGGGCCCTAATAGCAATCAGCCCCAGCATTTT.

A few counts support this clone. The gene calls are TRBV14 and TRBJ2-5; TRBD2 is a possible D gene (5 bases). Between the trimmed V and J ends, which lost 4 bases and 0 bases, there was a span of 21 bases. Germline CDR1 SGHDN, CDR2 FVKESK. CDR3 length: 18 residues. CDR3: CASSLSIGKTQYQETQYF. The CDR3 bases are TGTGCCAGCAGCCTAAGTATCGGGAAAACCCAATACCAAGAGACCCAGTACTTC.

The chain is built from TRBV12-1 and TRBJ2-1; the table's D call TRBD2 went unverified against the DNA. TRBV12-1 is an annotated pseudogene. This CDR3 contains 17 residues. CDR3 sequence (DNA): TGTGCCAGCAGCCACTGTTGCAGGACTAGCGGGAACAATGAGCAGTTCTTC. Its protein product is CASSHCCRTSGNNEQFF.

This clone was seen only once. J is TRBJ2-7 and V is TRBV2, with D tentatively TRBD1 or TRBD2 (6 bases each). CDR1 SNHLY and CDR2 FYNNEI come from the germline V gene. The CDR3 is 12 amino acids. CDR3 sequence reads: CGGAGTPWEQYF. DNA of the CDR3: TGTGGAGGGGCGGGGACACCATGGGAGCAGTACTTC. The complete variable domain, with remaining parts taken from reference TRBV2 and TRBJ2-7, reads EPEVTQTPSHQVTQMGQEVILRCVPISNHLYFYWYRQILGQKVEFLVSFYNNEISEKSEIFDDQFSVERPDGSNFTLKIRSTKLEDSAMYFCGGAGTPWEQYFGPGTRLTVT.

The chain combines TRBV6-1 with TRBJ1-2; D possibly corresponds to TRBD1 (5 bases). CDR1 and CDR2 (germline): MNHNS, SASEGT. With 10 bases removed from V and 8 bases from J, the gap between germline ends came to 11 bases. The CDR3 is made up of 10 amino acids. In DNA, the CDR3 is TGTGCCACCCTCGGGGGGGGCTACACCTTC. Its protein product is CATLGGGYTF.

The genes are TRBV7-9 and TRBJ1-5, with D unclear. CDR1 is SEHNR, CDR2 FQNEAQ, per germline (reference sequence). Trimming stripped 5 bases from V and 4 bases from J, with 15 bases between. The CDR3 is made up of 15 amino acids. CDR3 sequence (DNA): TGTGCCAGCAGCCTTGGACCCCAGTGGAATCAGCCCCAGCATTTT. Protein product: CASSLGPQWNQPQHF.

This clone was counted a single time. The rearrangement joins TRBV30 to TRBJ2-1, with D hard to call. There are 12 residues in the CDR3. Germline-derived CDR1 and CDR2 are GTSNPN and SVGIG (reference sequence). With 6 bases removed from V and 10 bases from J, the gap between germline ends came to 16 bases. CDR3 amino acids: CACTFRTTEQFF. CDR3 DNA: TGTGCCTGCACTTTTAGGACCACGGAGCAGTTCTTC. The whole variable domain, remainder taken from reference TRBV30 and TRBJ2-1, is SQTIHQWPATLVQPVGSPLSLECTVEGTSNPNLYWYRQAAGRGLQLLFYSVGIGQISSEVPQNLSASRPQDRQFILSSKKLLLSDSGFYLCACTFRTTEQFFGPGTRLTVL.

The chain has TRBV19 and TRBJ2-2; D unresolved. V lost 9 bases and J lost 2, with 13 bases in between. In germline, CDR1 is LNHDA, CDR2 SQIVND (reference sequence). The CDR3 has 14 amino acids. The CDR3 sequence is CASRFRSNTGELFF. In nucleotides, the CDR3 is TGTGCCAGCCGTTTCAGGAGTAACACCGGGGAGCTGTTTTTT.

The chain has TRBV5-1 and TRBJ2-6; D remains ambiguous. The ends were cut back, 4 bases at V and 1 base at J, with 6 bases in the middle. Germline V gives CDR1 SGHRS, CDR2 YFSETQ. The CDR3 totals 14 residues. This CDR3 is CASSDESGANVLTF. Written as DNA, the CDR3 is TGCGCCAGCAGCGATGAGTCTGGGGCCAACGTCCTGACTTTC.

The chain carries TRBV4-1 and TRBJ2-5; D gene uncertain. Between the trimmed V and J ends, which lost 4 bases and 3 bases, there was a span of 12 bases. Per germline, CDR1 MGHRA and CDR2 YSYEKL. The CDR3 sequence is 14 residues long. The DNA of the CDR3 is TGCGCCAGCAGCCCCCCCCGGACGGAAGAGACCCAGTACTTC. Amino acid sequence: CASSPPRTEETQYF.

This rearrangement joins TRBV7-9 to TRBJ2-3; no reliable D call. The CDR3 extends over 13 amino acids. Germline V gene lookup returns CDR1 SEHNR and CDR2 FQNEAQ (reference sequence). V was pared by 4 bases and J by 4 bases, with 9 bases between. For the CDR3, the DNA is TGTGCCAGCAGCTCCCCGAACCCAGATACGCAGTATTTT. Amino acid sequence: CASSSPNPDTQYF.